Listed here are 7 T cell receptor beta chains from one sample, sequenced in a study of blood T cell repertoires in COVID-19. Method: immunoSEQ multiplex PCR; TCRdb's copy keeps in-frame clones and lacks some. Of 40,000 to 55,000 clones in the sample, almost 80% are singletons; the top ten hold roughly 6%. Sequenced material: PBMCs or T cells enriched from blood (not recorded which). All receptors derive from a woman aged 45-65 years with acute COVID-19.

This sequence joins TRBV4-1 and TRBJ1-1; 7 positions match TRBD1. V was pared by 4 bases and J by 6 bases, with 17 bases of the junction left unmatched. Germline V gives CDR1 MGHRA, CDR2 YSYEKL. This CDR3 contains 17 residues. CDR3 sequence reads: CASSLNRGPQTMSEAFF. The CDR3 DNA reads TGCGCCAGCAGCCTCAACAGGGGTCCCCAAACAATGTCTGAAGCTTTCTTT.

The chain links TRBV2 to TRBJ2-1; 8 bases align to TRBD2. Unmatched junction bases numbered 14, after V lost 2 bases and J lost 8 bases. This CDR3 region has 17 residues. CDR1 and CDR2 from the germline V gene are SNHLY and FYNNEI. The CDR3 sequence: CASSEILVSGGPDEQFF. CDR3 bases: TGTGCCAGCAGTGAAATTCTTGTGTCGGGGGGGCCCGATGAGCAGTTCTTC.

Here the CDR3 DNA reads TGTGCCAGCAGTTCCGCAGGGGGAACCTCCAATCAGCCCCAGCATTTT. Amino acids: CASSSAGGTSNQPQHF. V is TRBV28 and J is TRBJ1-5; 7 bases line up with TRBD1. After removal of 4 bases from V and 3 bases from J, the junction contained 9 bases not matched to a gene. In germline, CDR1 is MDHEN, CDR2 SYDVKM. The CDR3 is 16 amino acids.

This clone has more than one count but fewer than ten. The V call is TRBV5-1, the J call TRBJ2-1, with a possible D match to TRBD2 (6 bases). Germline CDR1 SGHRS, CDR2 YFSETQ. CDR3 length equals 15 residues. Trimming shortened V by 0 bases and J by 2 bases, and 9 bases separated the two germline ends. CDR3 loop: CASSLGLGPYNEQFF. CDR3 sequence (DNA): TGCGCCAGCAGCTTGGGACTAGGCCCCTACAATGAGCAGTTCTTC.

This chain joins TRBV5-1 and TRBJ2-2; D gene ambiguous. Germline loops: CDR1 SGHRS, CDR2 YFSETQ. V gave up 4 bases and J gave up 2 bases, with 6 bases separating them. The CDR3 runs 13 residues. In DNA, the CDR3 is TGCGCCAGCAGCCTCCTAAACACCGGGGAGCTGTTTTTT. It encodes CASSLLNTGELFF.

The V gene is TRBV11-1, the J gene TRBJ2-7; TRBD2 aligns across 11 bases. The CDR3 loop spans 14 amino acids. V was clipped by 5 bases and J by 3 bases; unmatched bases: 3. The germline gives CDR1 SGHAT, CDR2 FQDESV (reference sequence). CDR3 nucleotides: TGTGCCAGCAGCCCCGGACTAGCGGGCTACGAGCAGTACTTC. It is translated as CASSPGLAGYEQYF.

The table lists this clone with a count of one. V is TRBV28 and J is TRBJ2-7, with 8 bases aligning to TRBD1. The ends lost 5 bases at V and 3 bases at J; junction bases unmatched: 12. The CDR3 has 16 residues. Germline CDR1 is MDHEN and CDR2 is SYDVKM. The CDR3 sequence: CASSTWTGKEGYEQYF. DNA of the CDR3: TGTGCCAGCAGTACCTGGACAGGGAAAGAGGGCTACGAGCAGTACTTC. Full variable domain (rest looked up from reference TRBV28 and TRBJ2-7): DVKVTQSSRYLVKRTGEKVFLECVQDMDHENMFWYRQDPGLGLRLIYFSYDVKMKEKGDIPEGYSVSREKKERFSLILESASTNQTSMYLCASSTWTGKEGYEQYFGPGTRLTVT.